Sequencing of this T cell receptor beta chain was carried out in a study of T cells in Graves' hyperthyroidism and ophthalmopathy (dated by TCRdb to 2018 to 2020). Background on the whole study: Peripheral blood samples were taken at initial diagnosis, before any treatment was given. According to the paper, TCR Vbeta CDR3 sequencing was carried out on about 140 peripheral blood samples, which came from 40 to 45 ophthalmopathy, 75 or so hyperthyroidism and about 17 progressor patients. Thyroid tissue and blood T-cell repertoires from about six Graves' hyperthyroidism patients were also compared in the study. After blood sampling, hyperthyroidism patients were treated with methimazole at a starting dose of 30 mg daily, and ophthalmopathy patients were treated with high-dose intravenous methylprednisolone. To identify TCR V-J signatures that set the groups apart, the researchers used a discovery cohort of more than 95 patients, made up of fewer than 50 with Graves' ophthalmopathy and about 59 with stable Graves' hyperthyroidism. The approximately 100 discovery patients were divided at random into training and test sets in a 7:3 ratio. Whether ophthalmopathy could be predicted prospectively was tested in an independent validation cohort made up of 18 to 20 hyperthyroidism patients plus 17 patients who later progressed to ophthalmopathy.

A patient counted as having stable Graves' hyperthyroidism if no progression to ophthalmopathy occurred over 18 months of follow-up. Hyperthyroidism patients were newly diagnosed, had a disease duration of under 2 months, and were aged 18 to 65 years. Any patient with an uncontrolled infection, another autoimmune disease, pregnancy or lactation was excluded. Diagnoses relied on clinical symptoms, serum thyroxine and TRAb, thyroid ultrasound and orbital computed tomography. Ficoll-Paque density gradient centrifugation was used to isolate PBMCs from approximately 11 ml of fresh peripheral blood. Trizol reagent was used to extract total RNA, and RNA quality was then checked on an Agilent 2100 Bioanalyzer. The TCR beta CDR3 regions were amplified from RNA transcripts. A first-round RT-PCR of the TCR CDR3 used the HTBI primer set with the Qiagen OneStep RT-PCR kit. Libraries were constructed in a second round of multiplex PCR, after which size selection and purification were performed. Libraries were sequenced paired-end with 100 bp reads on an Illumina HiSeq2000. As for the original processing: SOAPnuke was used to process the raw data, throwing out any read that contained adapters or uncalled bases, had a mean Phred below 15, or lacked an exact constant-primer or identifier match. High-quality paired reads were merged with COPE v1.2.5, and unique nucleotide sequences were defined as clonotypes. MiTCR v1.1 was used to align clonotypes to the IMGT TRBV, TRBD and TRBJ reference segments. The analysis included only V-J combinations with a frequency above 0.0001, which together covered approximately 99% of the repertoires. The TCS score was defined as F50 (clonal expansion) divided by E x V (chaos), with BLOSUM62-based TCRdist calculated between CDR3 peptides within each V-J. Welch's t-statistics and random forest reduced around 550 V-J features to roughly 13, which were used in a naive Bayes classifier (R e1071). TCRdb reprocessing: public reads trimmed at Q25 with fastp, clones called with MiXCR, in-frame beta chains kept. CDR3 protein duplicates are merged, each entry listing the most common genes and DNA. The authors' filters were not applied to this entry. The sample includes 700,000 or so distinct CDR3 sequences, with 16% observed a single time. The ten largest make up roughly 8% of the sample.

Findings and caveats that apply to the study as a whole: Sample size was not statistically predetermined, and investigators were not blinded to group allocation. Most expanded thyroid clonotypes (frequency above 0.001) were also found in blood, which suggests that blood repertoires may mirror thyroid immune responses. In validation, the model predicted progression to ophthalmopathy with approximately 71% sensitivity and approximately 78% specificity, a median of about 6.7 months before onset. Ophthalmopathy was separated from stable hyperthyroidism by a 13 V-J signature model, with over 85% sensitivity and 81% to 83% specificity obtained in cross-validation and 80%/75% obtained in testing.

A word on this clonotype: The antigen it recognizes is unknown. This may stem from a read error, because a much larger clone lies one nucleotide away.

The CDR3 covers 15 residues, taking in both the cysteine and the phenylalanine. Left in the record is the CDR3 DNA by itself, 45 bases read in frame from the first base. CDR1 and CDR2 were assigned from the germline V gene as MDHEN and SYDVKM. V is cut by 4 bases and J by 4 bases, and the space between the germline ends is 16 bases. The sample was blood. The sequence was obtained from a man aged 18 to 29 with Graves' hyperthyroidism. The V and J genes are TRBV28 and TRBJ2-5; a tentative D call is TRBD1 (6 bases match). The CDR3 in this case is CASSSYGTPPETQYF. The nucleotide sequence is given as TGTGCCAGCAGTTCCTACGGGACACCCCCAGAGACCCAGTACTTC.